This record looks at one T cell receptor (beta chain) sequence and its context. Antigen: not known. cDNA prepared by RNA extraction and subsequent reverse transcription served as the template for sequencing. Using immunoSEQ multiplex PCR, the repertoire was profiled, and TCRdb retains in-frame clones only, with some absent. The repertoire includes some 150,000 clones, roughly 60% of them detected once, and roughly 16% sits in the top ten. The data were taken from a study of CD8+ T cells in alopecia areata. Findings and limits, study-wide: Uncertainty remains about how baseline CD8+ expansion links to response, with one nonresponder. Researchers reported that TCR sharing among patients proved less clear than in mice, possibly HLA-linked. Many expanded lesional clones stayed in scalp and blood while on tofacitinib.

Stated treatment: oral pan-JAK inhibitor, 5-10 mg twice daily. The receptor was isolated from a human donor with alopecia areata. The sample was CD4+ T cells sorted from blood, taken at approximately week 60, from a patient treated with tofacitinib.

The CDR3 bases are TGTGCCATCAGTGACCCGGGACTACAAACCCAGTACTTC. As protein: CAISDPGLQTQYF. This chain uses TRBV10-3 with TRBJ2-5; 7 bases map to TRBD2. The CDR3 has 13 amino acids. Germline trimming cut 3 bases from V and 8 bases from J; bases unmatched to any gene: 6. CDR1 is ENHRY, CDR2 SYGVKD, per germline.